This T cell receptor (beta chain) was sequenced for a study of blood T cell repertoires in COVID-19. Study-wide context: Sources were T cells, B-cell-depleted T cells, or PBMCs; the material itself was cDNA or gDNA.

The CDR3 spans 13 residues. Germline assignment: CDR1 SGDLS and CDR2 YYNGEE. Trimming shortened V by 2 bases and J by 7 bases, and 13 bases separated the two germline ends. In the original analysis: Reference gene primer amplification gave nucleated cell count estimates. Sequenced by immunoSEQ multiplex PCR; TCRdb stores in-frame clones only, minus some. D and trimming were read from the DNA, whereas the V and J calls and clone size are those reported in that table. The profile shows fewer than 250,000 clones, less than 80% of them singletons. Sequencing was performed on peripheral blood. The sequence derives from a woman between 45 and 65 years old with acute or convalescent COVID-19. This chain connects TRBV9 to TRBJ2-7, with D maybe TRBD2 (6 bases). CDR3 residues: CASSVRGLGEQYF. The CDR3, as DNA: TGTGCCAGCAGCGTGAGGGGACTCGGGGAGCAGTACTTC. The variable domain in full, with the rest retrieved from reference TRBV9 and TRBJ2-7, is DSGVTQTPKHLITATGQRVTLRCSPRSGDLSVYWYQQSLDQGLQFLIQYYNGEERAKGNILERFSAQQFPDLHSELNLSSLELGDSALYFCASSVRGLGEQYFGPGTRLTVT.